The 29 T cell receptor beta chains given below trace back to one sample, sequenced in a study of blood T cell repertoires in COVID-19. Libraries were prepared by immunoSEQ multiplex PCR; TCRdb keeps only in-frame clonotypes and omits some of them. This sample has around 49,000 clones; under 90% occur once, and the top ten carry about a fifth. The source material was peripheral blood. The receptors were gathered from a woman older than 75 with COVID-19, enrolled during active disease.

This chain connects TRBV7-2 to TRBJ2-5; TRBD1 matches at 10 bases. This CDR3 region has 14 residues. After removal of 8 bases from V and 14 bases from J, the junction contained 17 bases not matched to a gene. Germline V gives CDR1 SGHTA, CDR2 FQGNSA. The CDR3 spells CASGKGTGVFPLYF. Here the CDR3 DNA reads TGTGCCAGCGGGAAGGGGACAGGGGTTTTCCCCCTTTACTTC.

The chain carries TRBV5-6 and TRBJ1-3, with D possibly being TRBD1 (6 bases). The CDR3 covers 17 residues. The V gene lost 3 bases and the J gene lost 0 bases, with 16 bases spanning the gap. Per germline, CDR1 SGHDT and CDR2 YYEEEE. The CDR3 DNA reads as TGTGCCAGCAGCTGGGAGCCCCAGGGGCACTCTGGAAACACCATATATTTT. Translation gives CASSWEPQGHSGNTIYF. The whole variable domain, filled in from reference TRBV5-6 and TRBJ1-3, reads DAGVTQSPTHLIKTRGQQVTLRCSPKSGHDTVSWYQQALGQGPQFIFQYYEEEERQRGNFPDRFSGHQFPNYSSELNVNALLLGDSALYLCASSWEPQGHSGNTIYFGEGSWLTVV.

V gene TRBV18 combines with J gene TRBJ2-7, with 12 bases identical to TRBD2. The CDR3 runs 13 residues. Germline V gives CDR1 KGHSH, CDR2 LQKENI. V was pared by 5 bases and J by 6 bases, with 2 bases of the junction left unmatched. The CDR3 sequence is CASSRLAGVEQYF. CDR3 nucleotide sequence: TGTGCCAGCTCAAGACTAGCGGGAGTCGAGCAGTACTTC.

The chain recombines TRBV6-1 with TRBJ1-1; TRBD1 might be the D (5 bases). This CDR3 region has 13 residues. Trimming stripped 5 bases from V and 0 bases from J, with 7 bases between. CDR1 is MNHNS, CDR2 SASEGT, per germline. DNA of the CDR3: TGTGCCAGCAGTCGGGGGATGAACACTGAAGCTTTCTTT. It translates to CASSRGMNTEAFF.

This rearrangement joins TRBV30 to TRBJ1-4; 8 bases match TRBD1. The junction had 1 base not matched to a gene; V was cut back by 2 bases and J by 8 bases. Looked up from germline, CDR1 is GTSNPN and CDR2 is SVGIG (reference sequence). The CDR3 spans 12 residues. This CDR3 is CAWSNRGEKLFF. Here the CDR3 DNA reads TGTGCCTGGAGTAACAGGGGGGAAAAACTGTTTTTT.

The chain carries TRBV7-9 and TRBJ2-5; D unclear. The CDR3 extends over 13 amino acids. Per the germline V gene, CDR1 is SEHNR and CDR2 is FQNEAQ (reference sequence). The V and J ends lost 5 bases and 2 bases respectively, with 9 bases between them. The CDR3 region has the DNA TGTGCCAGCAGCCCGACATATCAAGAGACCCAGTACTTC. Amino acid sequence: CASSPTYQETQYF.

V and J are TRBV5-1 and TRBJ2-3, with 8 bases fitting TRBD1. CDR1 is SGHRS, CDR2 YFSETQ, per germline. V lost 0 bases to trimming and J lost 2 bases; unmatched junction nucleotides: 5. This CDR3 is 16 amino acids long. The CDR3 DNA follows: TGCGCCAGCAGCTTGGCCTTGGACAGGGTCACAGATACGCAGTATTTT. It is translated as CASSLALDRVTDTQYF.

DNA of the CDR3: TGTGCCAGCTGGACAAAGTCATCTGGAAACACCATATATTTT. Translation: CASWTKSSGNTIYF. V is TRBV6-5 and J is TRBJ1-3; perhaps TRBD1 as D (5 bases). The germline gives CDR1 MNHEY, CDR2 SVGAGI. V lost 8 bases and J lost 1, with 12 bases in between. The length of the CDR3 is 14 residues.

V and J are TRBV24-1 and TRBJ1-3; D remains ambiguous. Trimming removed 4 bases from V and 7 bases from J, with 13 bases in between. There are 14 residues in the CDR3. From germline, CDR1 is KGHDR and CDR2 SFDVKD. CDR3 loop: CATSDPRRANTIYF. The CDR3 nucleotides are TGTGCCACCAGTGACCCGAGGAGGGCTAACACCATATATTTT.

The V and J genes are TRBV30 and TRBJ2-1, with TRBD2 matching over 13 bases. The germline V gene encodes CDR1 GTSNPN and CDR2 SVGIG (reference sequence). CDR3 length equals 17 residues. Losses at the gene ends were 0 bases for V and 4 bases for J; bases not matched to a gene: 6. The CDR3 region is CAWSVLAGGFSYNEQFF. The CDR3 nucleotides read TGTGCCTGGAGTGTACTAGCGGGAGGGTTTTCTTACAATGAGCAGTTCTTC.

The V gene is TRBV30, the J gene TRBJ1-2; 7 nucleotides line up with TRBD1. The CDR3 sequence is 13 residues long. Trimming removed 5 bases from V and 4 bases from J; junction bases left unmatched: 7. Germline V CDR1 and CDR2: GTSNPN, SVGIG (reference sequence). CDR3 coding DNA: TGTGCCTGGTACAGGGGACAGTTCTATGGCTACACCTTC. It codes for CAWYRGQFYGYTF.

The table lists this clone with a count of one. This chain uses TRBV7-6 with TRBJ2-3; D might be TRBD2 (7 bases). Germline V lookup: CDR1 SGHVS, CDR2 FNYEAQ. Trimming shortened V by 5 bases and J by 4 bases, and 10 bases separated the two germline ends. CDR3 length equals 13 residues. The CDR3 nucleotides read TGTGCCAGCAGCGGAGGGGGGGCAGATACGCAGTATTTT. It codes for CASSGGGADTQYF.

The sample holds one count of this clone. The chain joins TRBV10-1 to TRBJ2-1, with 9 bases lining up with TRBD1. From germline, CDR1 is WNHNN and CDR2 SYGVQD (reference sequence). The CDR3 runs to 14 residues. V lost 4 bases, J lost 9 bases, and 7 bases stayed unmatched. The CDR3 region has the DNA TGCGCCAGCAGTGGGGGACAGGGATTGGCTGAGCAGTTCTTC. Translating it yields CASSGGQGLAEQFF.

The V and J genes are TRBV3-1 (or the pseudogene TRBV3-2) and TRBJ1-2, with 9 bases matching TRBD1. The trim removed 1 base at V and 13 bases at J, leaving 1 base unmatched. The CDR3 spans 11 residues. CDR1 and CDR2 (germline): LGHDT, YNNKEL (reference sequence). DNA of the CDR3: TGTGCCAGCAGCCAAGGGGACAGGGCCACCTTC. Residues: CASSQGDRATF.

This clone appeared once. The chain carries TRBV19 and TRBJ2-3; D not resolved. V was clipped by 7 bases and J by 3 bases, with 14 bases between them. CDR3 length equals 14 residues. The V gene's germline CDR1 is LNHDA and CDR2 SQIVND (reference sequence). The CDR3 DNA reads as TGTGCCAGTACACCGGAAGACGGGACAGATACGCAGTATTTT. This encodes CASTPEDGTDTQYF. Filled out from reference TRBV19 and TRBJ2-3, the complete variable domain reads DGGITQSPKYLFRKEGQNVTLSCEQNLNHDAMYWYRQDPGQGLRLIYYSQIVNDFQKGDIAEGYSVSREKKESFPLTVTSAQKNPTAFYLCASTPEDGTDTQYFGPGTRLTVL.

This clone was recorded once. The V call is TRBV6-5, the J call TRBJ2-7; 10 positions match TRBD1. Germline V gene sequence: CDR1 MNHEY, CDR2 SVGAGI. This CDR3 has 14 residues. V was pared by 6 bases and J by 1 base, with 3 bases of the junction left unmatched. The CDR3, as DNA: TGTGCCAGCAGACCGGGACAGGGGTCCTACGAGCAGTACTTC. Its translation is CASRPGQGSYEQYF.

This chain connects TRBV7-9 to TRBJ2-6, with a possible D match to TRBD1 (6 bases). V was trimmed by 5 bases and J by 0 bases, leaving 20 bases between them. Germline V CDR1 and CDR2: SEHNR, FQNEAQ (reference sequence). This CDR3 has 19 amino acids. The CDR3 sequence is CASSPRGWGTNSGANVLTF. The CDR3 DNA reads TGTGCCAGCAGCCCTAGGGGGTGGGGTACGAACTCTGGGGCCAACGTCCTGACTTTC.

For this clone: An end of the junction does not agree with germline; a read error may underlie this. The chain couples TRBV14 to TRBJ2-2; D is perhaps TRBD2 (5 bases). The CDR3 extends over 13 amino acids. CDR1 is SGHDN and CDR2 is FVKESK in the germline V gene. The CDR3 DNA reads TGTGCCAGCAGCCAAGGGTTGCCCGGGAAGCTGTTTTTT. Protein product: CASSQGLPGKLFF.

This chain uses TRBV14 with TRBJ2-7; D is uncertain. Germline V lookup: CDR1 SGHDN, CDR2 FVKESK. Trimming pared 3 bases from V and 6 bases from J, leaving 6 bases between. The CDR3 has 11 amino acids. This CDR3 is CASSQFIEQYF. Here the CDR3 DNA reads TGTGCCAGCAGCCAGTTCATCGAGCAGTACTTC.

The CDR3 region is CASSPETGGPTREQFF. CDR3 DNA sequence: TGTGCCAGCAGCCCAGAAACGGGAGGGCCAACGAGAGAGCAGTTCTTC. The chain joins TRBV4-2 to TRBJ2-1; 8 nucleotides match TRBD2. Germline values: CDR1 LGHNA, CDR2 YNFKEQ. The V and J ends lost 4 bases and 10 bases, in that order; junction bases with no gene match: 15. This CDR3 region has 16 residues.

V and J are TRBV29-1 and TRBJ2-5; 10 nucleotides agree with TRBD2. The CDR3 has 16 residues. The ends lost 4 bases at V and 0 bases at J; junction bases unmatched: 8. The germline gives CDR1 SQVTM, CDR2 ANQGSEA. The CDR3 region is CSVAGASGSNQETQYF. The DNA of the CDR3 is TGCAGCGTTGCCGGGGCTAGCGGGAGTAACCAAGAGACCCAGTACTTC.

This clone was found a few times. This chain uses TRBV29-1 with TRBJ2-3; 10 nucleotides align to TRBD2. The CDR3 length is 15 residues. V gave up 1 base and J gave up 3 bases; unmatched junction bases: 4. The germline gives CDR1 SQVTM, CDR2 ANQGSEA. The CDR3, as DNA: TGCAGCGTTGAAGTCATAGCGGGGGGAACAGATACGCAGTATTTT. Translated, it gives CSVEVIAGGTDTQYF.

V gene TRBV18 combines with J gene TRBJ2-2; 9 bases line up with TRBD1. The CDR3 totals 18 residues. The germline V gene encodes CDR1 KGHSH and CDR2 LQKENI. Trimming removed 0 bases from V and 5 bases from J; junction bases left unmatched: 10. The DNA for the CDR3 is TGTGCCAGCTCACCACCTGCCGGGGGACAGGGAAATACCGGGGAGCTGTTTTTT. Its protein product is CASSPPAGGQGNTGELFF.

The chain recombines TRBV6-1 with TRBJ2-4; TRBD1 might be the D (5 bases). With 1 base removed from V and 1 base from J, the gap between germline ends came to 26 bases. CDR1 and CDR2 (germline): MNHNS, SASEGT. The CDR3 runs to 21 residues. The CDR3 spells CASSEGSGVLIGRAAKNIQYF. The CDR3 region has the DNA TGTGCCAGCAGTGAAGGGTCGGGCGTTTTGATAGGCAGGGCGGCCAAAAACATTCAGTACTTC.

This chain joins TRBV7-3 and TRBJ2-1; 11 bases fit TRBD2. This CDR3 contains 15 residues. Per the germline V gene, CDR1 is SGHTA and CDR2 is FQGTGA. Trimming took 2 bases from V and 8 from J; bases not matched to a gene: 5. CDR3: CASSLSSGRIYEQFF. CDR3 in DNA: TGTGCCAGCAGCTTATCTAGCGGGAGGATATATGAGCAGTTCTTC.

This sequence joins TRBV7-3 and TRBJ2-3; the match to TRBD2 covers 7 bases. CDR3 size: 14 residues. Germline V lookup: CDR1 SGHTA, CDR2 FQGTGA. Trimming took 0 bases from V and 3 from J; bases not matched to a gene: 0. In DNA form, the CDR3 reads TGTGCCAGCAGCTTAACTAGCGGGACAGATACGCAGTATTTT. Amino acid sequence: CASSLTSGTDTQYF.

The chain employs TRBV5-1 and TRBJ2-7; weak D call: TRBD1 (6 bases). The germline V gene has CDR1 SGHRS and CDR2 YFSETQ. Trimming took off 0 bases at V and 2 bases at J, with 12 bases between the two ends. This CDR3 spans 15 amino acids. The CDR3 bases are TGCGCCAGCAGCTTGGGGGCGACAGGTACCTACGAGCAGTACTTC. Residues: CASSLGATGTYEQYF. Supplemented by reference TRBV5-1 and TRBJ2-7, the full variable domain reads KAGVTQTPRYLIKTRGQQVTLSCSPISGHRSVSWYQQTPGQGLQFLFEYFSETQRNKGNFPGRFSGRQFSNSRSEMNVSTLELGDSALYLCASSLGATGTYEQYFGPGTRLTVT.

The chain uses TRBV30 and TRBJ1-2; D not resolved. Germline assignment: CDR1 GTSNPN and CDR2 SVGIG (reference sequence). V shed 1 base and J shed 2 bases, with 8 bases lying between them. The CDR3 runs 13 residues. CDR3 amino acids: CAWSGQYNYGYTF. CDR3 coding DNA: TGTGCCTGGAGTGGACAATACAACTATGGCTACACCTTC.

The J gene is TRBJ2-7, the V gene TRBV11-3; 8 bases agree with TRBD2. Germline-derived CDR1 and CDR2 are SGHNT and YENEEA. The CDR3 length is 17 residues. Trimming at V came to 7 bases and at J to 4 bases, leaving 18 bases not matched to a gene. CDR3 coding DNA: TGTGCCAGCACCAATCTTTATGTCTGGCGGGAGGTGTACGAGCAGTACTTC. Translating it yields CASTNLYVWREVYEQYF.